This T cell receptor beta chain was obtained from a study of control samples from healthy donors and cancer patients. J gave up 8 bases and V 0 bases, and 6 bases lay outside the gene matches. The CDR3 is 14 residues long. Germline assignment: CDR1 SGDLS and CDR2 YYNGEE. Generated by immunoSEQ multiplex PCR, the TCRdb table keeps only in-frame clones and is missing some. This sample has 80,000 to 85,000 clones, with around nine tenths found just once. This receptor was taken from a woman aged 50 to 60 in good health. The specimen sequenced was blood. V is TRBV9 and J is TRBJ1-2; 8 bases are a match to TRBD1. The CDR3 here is CASSVANTGGGYTF. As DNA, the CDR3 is TGTGCCAGCAGCGTAGCTAATACAGGGGGAGGCTACACCTTC.